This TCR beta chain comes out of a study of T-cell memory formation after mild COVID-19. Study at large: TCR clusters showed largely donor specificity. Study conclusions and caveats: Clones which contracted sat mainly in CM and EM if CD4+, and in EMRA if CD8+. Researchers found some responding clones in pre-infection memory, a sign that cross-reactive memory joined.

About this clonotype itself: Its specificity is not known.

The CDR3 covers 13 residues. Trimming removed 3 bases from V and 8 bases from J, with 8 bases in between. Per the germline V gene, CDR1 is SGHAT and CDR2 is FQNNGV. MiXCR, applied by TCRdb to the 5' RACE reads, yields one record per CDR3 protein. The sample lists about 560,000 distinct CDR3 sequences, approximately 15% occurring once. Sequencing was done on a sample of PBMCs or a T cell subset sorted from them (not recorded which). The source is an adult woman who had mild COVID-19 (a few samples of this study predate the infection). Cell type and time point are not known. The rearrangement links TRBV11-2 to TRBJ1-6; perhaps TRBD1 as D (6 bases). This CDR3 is CASSFRGHSPLHF. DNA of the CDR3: TGTGCCAGCAGCTTTCGGGGGCATTCACCCCTCCACTTT.